This T cell receptor (beta chain) originates from a study of blood T cell repertoires in COVID-19. For the study at large: PBMCs, B-cell-depleted T cells, or T cells provided the cDNA or gDNA that made up the material.

In the original processing: Estimation of nucleated cell counts relied on the amplification of reference gene primers. Only in-frame clones appear in the TCRdb table, and some are missing; sequencing was by immunoSEQ multiplex PCR. The DNA was the basis for D and trimming; V, J and clone size are from that table. The table lists about 150,000 clones, approximately 80% of them singletons. The study drew participants aged roughly 18 to 89 years from some 25 US areas. Participants reported their clinical history, and cohort assignment relied on those reports. Germline lookup yields CDR1 ENHRY and CDR2 SYGVKD. The CDR3 is made up of 18 amino acids. Trimming pared 0 bases from V and 0 bases from J, leaving 16 bases between.

The clonotype comes from a woman between 50 and 59 years old who had recovered from COVID-19. This rearrangement joins TRBV10-3 to TRBJ2-3, with D perhaps matching TRBD1 (5 bases). Sequencing was done on a sample of PBMCs or T cells enriched from blood (not recorded which). This CDR3 reads CAISESTPDRPSTDTQYF. CDR3 DNA: TGTGCCATCAGTGAGTCGACCCCCGACAGACCAAGCACAGATACGCAGTATTTT.